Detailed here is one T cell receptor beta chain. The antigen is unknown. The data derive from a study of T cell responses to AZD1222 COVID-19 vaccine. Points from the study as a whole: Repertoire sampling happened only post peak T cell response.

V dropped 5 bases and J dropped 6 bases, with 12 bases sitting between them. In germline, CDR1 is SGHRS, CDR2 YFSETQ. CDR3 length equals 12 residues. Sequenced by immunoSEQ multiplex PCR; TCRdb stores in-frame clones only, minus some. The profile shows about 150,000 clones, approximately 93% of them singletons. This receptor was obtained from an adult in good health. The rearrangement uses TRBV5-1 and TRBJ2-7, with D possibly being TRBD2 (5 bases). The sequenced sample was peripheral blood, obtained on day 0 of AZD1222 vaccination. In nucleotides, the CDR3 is TGCGCCAGCAGACCCTCTCGGGGCGAGCAGTACTTC. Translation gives CASRPSRGEQYF.